Shown below are 26 T cell receptor beta chains from a single sample sequenced in a study of control samples from healthy donors and cancer patients. This table comes from immunoSEQ multiplex PCR, and its TCRdb copy is limited to in-frame clones, with some not included. The sample holds some 77,000 clones; 85% to 90% are singletons and the top ten take around 7.6%. The sample was blood. The receptor source for this set is a woman aged 55-69 years in good health.

The chain joins TRBV11-2 to TRBJ1-1; TRBD1 might be the D (5 bases). Looked up from germline, CDR1 is SGHAT and CDR2 is FQNNGV. Trimming pared 1 base from V and 0 bases from J, leaving 9 bases between. This CDR3 region has 15 residues. In DNA form, the CDR3 reads TGTGCCAGCAGCTTAGGGGACGGTCTGAACACTGAAGCTTTCTTT. Translated, it gives CASSLGDGLNTEAFF.

The chain carries TRBV18 and TRBJ2-2; D possibly corresponds to TRBD2 (6 bases). The CDR3 is 14 residues long. V lost 3 bases, J lost 1 base, and 6 bases lay in between. Per the germline V gene, CDR1 is KGHSH and CDR2 is LQKENI. CDR3 nucleotide sequence: TGTGCCAGCTCACCGGGACTGAACACCGGGGAGCTGTTTTTT. Amino acids: CASSPGLNTGELFF.

The V gene is TRBV29-1, the J gene TRBJ2-1; tentatively, D is TRBD1 (6 bases). Trimming removed 5 bases at V and 6 bases at J, with 17 bases between. The CDR3 runs 14 residues. Germline V gives CDR1 SQVTM, CDR2 ANQGSEA. CDR3 sequence reads: CSVLKGQGSNEQFF. CDR3 nucleotide sequence: TGCAGCGTTCTTAAGGGCCAGGGGAGCAATGAGCAGTTCTTC.

The chain recombines TRBV10-3 with TRBJ1-6; D is unresolved. Trimming cost V 0 bases and J 9 bases, with 6 bases left between them. CDR1 ENHRY and CDR2 SYGVKD come from the germline V gene. This CDR3 spans 13 amino acids. CDR3 DNA: TGTGCCATCAGTGAGTCAGGTAGTTCACCCCTCCACTTT. Translating it yields CAISESGSSPLHF.

This clone was seen just once. The chain is built from TRBV6-1 and TRBJ1-3, with unresolved D. Germline CDR1 MNHNS, CDR2 SASEGT. The CDR3 has 16 residues. V was pared by 2 bases and J by 0 bases, with 11 bases between. The CDR3 reads CASSERAQSSGNTIYF. The CDR3 DNA is TGTGCCAGCAGTGAACGGGCACAAAGCTCTGGAAACACCATATATTTT.

The rearrangement uses TRBV3-1 (or the pseudogene TRBV3-2) and TRBJ1-1, with TRBD1 as a possible D gene (6 bases). V dropped 4 bases and J dropped 9 bases, with 15 bases sitting between them. From germline, CDR1 is LGHDT and CDR2 YNNKEL (reference sequence). The CDR3 is made up of 13 amino acids. CDR3 coding DNA: TGTGCCAGCAGCCCAGAAGGGGGTAACCAAGCTTTCTTT. Its translation is CASSPEGGNQAFF.

The chain uses TRBV6-1 and TRBJ2-3; no reliable D call. Per germline, CDR1 MNHNS and CDR2 SASEGT. This CDR3 is 15 amino acids long. V dropped 2 bases and J dropped 6 bases, with 15 bases sitting between them. The CDR3 here is CASSETKTRVDTQYF. In DNA, the CDR3 is TGTGCCAGCAGTGAAACGAAGACTCGCGTGGATACGCAGTATTTT.

The chain is built from TRBV7-2 and TRBJ1-5; D is unresolved. V gave up 5 bases and J gave up 3 bases, with 11 bases separating them. The CDR3 totals 14 residues. The germline gives CDR1 SGHTA, CDR2 FQGNSA. The CDR3 DNA is TGTGCCAGCAGCCCCTCAACCTACAATCAGCCCCAGCATTTT. Residues: CASSPSTYNQPQHF.

Only one count was recorded for this clone. The gene calls are TRBV30 and TRBJ2-3; D possibly corresponds to TRBD1 (6 bases). CDR3 size: 15 residues. V was trimmed by 1 base and J by 3 bases, leaving 14 bases between them. CDR1 GTSNPN and CDR2 SVGIG come from the germline V gene (reference sequence). Written as DNA, the CDR3 is TGTGCCTGGAGTGCAGACAGGTCCTTGACAGATACGCAGTATTTT. Translated, it gives CAWSADRSLTDTQYF.

The V gene is TRBV24-1, the J gene TRBJ2-1; D gene ambiguous. Trimming shortened V by 4 bases and J by 8 bases, and 14 bases separated the two germline ends. The CDR3 has 14 amino acids. The germline V gene has CDR1 KGHDR and CDR2 SFDVKD. The CDR3 nucleotides are TGTGCCACCAGTGACCGGACCCGAGGCGATGAGCAGTTCTTC. This translates into CATSDRTRGDEQFF.

V usage is TRBV2 and J usage is TRBJ2-7; no reliable D call. V lost 3 bases and J lost 7, with 7 bases in between. The germline gives CDR1 SNHLY, CDR2 FYNNEI. This CDR3 is 11 amino acids long. The CDR3 is CASSDPQEQYF. CDR3 DNA sequence: TGTGCCAGCAGTGATCCCCAGGAGCAGTACTTC.

The chain is built from TRBV7-3 and TRBJ2-1; 8 bases line up with TRBD1. Germline V gives CDR1 SGHTA, CDR2 FQGTGA. The CDR3 runs to 16 residues. Unmatched junction bases numbered 10, after V lost 5 bases and J lost 4 bases. The CDR3 bases are TGTGCCAGCAGCACCCGGACAGGGAGGAAGTACAATGAGCAGTTCTTC. Encoded protein: CASSTRTGRKYNEQFF.

The chain has TRBV28 and TRBJ2-1; a weak D match, TRBD2 (7 bases). Germline V lookup: CDR1 MDHEN, CDR2 SYDVKM. V lost 6 bases to trimming and J lost 0 bases, with 15 bases between them. The CDR3 has 16 residues. DNA of the CDR3: TGTGCCAGCAGCAAATGGGGAGGGGGCTCCTACAATGAGCAGTTCTTC. Translated: CASSKWGGGSYNEQFF.

This chain links TRBV2 with TRBJ2-4; D not certain. The CDR3 runs to 13 residues. Germline V gene data show CDR1 as SNHLY and CDR2 as FYNNEI. V was pared by 6 bases and J by 6 bases, with 12 bases between. CDR3 residues: CASRGAFRNIQYF. The CDR3 coding sequence is TGTGCCAGCAGGGGCGCCTTCCGAAACATTCAGTACTTC. Supplemented by reference TRBV2 and TRBJ2-4, the full variable domain reads EPEVTQTPSHQVTQMGQEVILRCVPISNHLYFYWYRQILGQKVEFLVSFYNNEISEKSEIFDDQFSVERPDGSNFTLKIRSTKLEDSAMYFCASRGAFRNIQYFGAGTRLSVL.

The gene calls are TRBV29-1 and TRBJ1-2; D is unresolved. The length of the CDR3 is 11 residues. CDR1 is SQVTM and CDR2 is ANQGSEA in the germline V gene. V was trimmed by 0 bases and J by 5 bases, leaving 4 bases between them. CDR3 region: CSVEEHYGYTF. CDR3 in DNA: TGCAGCGTTGAAGAACATTATGGCTACACCTTC.

The chain has TRBV30 and TRBJ1-1, with D tentatively TRBD1 (5 bases). V lost 6 bases and J 4 bases, leaving 12 bases between the germline ends. CDR3 length: 12 residues. Germline CDR1 is GTSNPN and CDR2 is SVGIG (reference sequence). The CDR3 spells CACHGGGTEAFF. The CDR3 DNA follows: TGTGCCTGTCACGGGGGGGGCACTGAAGCTTTCTTT. The full variable domain, rest sourced from reference TRBV30 and TRBJ1-1, is SQTIHQWPATLVQPVGSPLSLECTVEGTSNPNLYWYRQAAGRGLQLLFYSVGIGQISSEVPQNLSASRPQDRQFILSSKKLLLSDSGFYLCACHGGGTEAFFGQGTRLTVV.

This chain links TRBV7-9 with TRBJ1-4; no reliable D call. Trimming pared 5 bases from V and 8 bases from J, leaving 9 bases between. CDR3 length: 12 residues. Germline V gene sequence: CDR1 SEHNR, CDR2 FQNEAQ (reference sequence). The CDR3 is CASSPQGEKLFF. The CDR3 nucleotides are TGTGCCAGCAGCCCCCAAGGGGAAAAACTGTTTTTT.

The chain combines TRBV29-1 with TRBJ1-2, with D perhaps TRBD1 (6 bases). The CDR3 loop spans 15 amino acids. Trimming took off 4 bases at V and 0 bases at J, with 15 bases between the two ends. In germline, CDR1 is SQVTM, CDR2 ANQGSEA. The DNA of the CDR3 is TGCAGCGTTGTCCTCCCAGGGGAAGCTAACTATGGCTACACCTTC. Translated: CSVVLPGEANYGYTF.

About this clone itself: Additional DNA sequences in this sample encode the identical CDR3. V is TRBV3-1 (or the pseudogene TRBV3-2) and J is TRBJ1-5, with D perhaps matching TRBD1 (5 bases). This CDR3 has 14 residues. Germline V gene lookup returns CDR1 LGHDT and CDR2 YNNKEL (reference sequence). The V and J ends lost 1 base and 3 bases respectively, with 7 bases between them. The DNA for the CDR3 is TGTGCCAGCAGCCAAGGACAGTTCAATCAGCCCCAGCATTTT. It is translated as CASSQGQFNQPQHF.

The rearrangement uses TRBV9 and TRBJ1-1, with D unclear. V was trimmed by 5 bases and J by 1 base, leaving 6 bases between them. This CDR3 has 12 residues. Germline V gene data show CDR1 as SGDLS and CDR2 as YYNGEE. The chain's CDR3 is CASRPANTEAFF. The CDR3 DNA is TGTGCCAGCAGGCCCGCGAACACTGAAGCTTTCTTT.

The CDR3 DNA reads TGTGCCAGCAGCTTACTCTTGGGGGTTGGCTACACCTTC. Its protein product is CASSLLLGVGYTF. This chain links TRBV11-2 with TRBJ1-2; a possible D gene is TRBD1 (5 bases). Per germline, CDR1 SGHAT and CDR2 FQNNGV. This CDR3 is built from 13 residues. V was trimmed by 2 bases and J by 7 bases, leaving 11 bases between them.

This chain links TRBV27 with TRBJ2-2; 10 bases agree with TRBD2. V trimming: 5 bases; J trimming: 1 base; junction bases outside the gene matches: 4. This CDR3 is built from 16 residues. Per germline, CDR1 MNHEY and CDR2 SMNVEV (reference sequence). CDR3 in amino acids: CASSPLAGGNTGELFF. CDR3 in DNA: TGTGCCAGCAGTCCCTTAGCGGGGGGGAACACCGGGGAGCTGTTTTTT.

Here the CDR3 DNA reads TGTGCCAGCAGTTCCTCCGGGACAGGGGTCCTCTATGGCTACACCTTC. This codes for CASSSSGTGVLYGYTF. V gene TRBV6-2 or TRBV6-3 combines with J gene TRBJ1-2, with 10 bases that match TRBD1. CDR3 size: 16 residues. The J segment lost 4 bases and the V segment lost 4 bases, leaving 9 bases of the junction unmatched. Germline lookup yields CDR1 MNHEY and CDR2 SVGEGT.

The V gene is TRBV5-4, the J gene TRBJ2-1; 11 positions match TRBD2. CDR1 and CDR2 from the germline V gene are SGHNT and YYREEE (reference sequence). Trimming cost V 2 bases and J 5 bases; bases outside gene matches: 3. The CDR3 is 15 residues long. In DNA form, the CDR3 reads TGTGCCAGCAGCTTTGGGACTAGCGGAGACAATGAGCAGTTCTTC. Its translation is CASSFGTSGDNEQFF.

This clone has just one count. This chain links TRBV24-1 with TRBJ1-2; D might be TRBD1 (5 bases). The CDR3 loop spans 14 amino acids. V lost 7 bases and J lost 0, with 11 bases in between. Looked up from germline, CDR1 is KGHDR and CDR2 is SFDVKD. For the CDR3, the DNA is TGTGCCACCAGACTGAGGGGAGCTAACTATGGCTACACCTTC. Amino acids: CATRLRGANYGYTF.

This clone was observed a few times. This chain connects TRBV2 to TRBJ1-5; perhaps TRBD1 as D (5 bases). The CDR3 contains 12 residues. With 8 bases removed from V and 1 base from J, the gap between germline ends came to 6 bases. Germline V lookup: CDR1 SNHLY, CDR2 FYNNEI. The CDR3 spells CASRQSNQPQHF. The CDR3 DNA follows: TGTGCCAGCCGACAGAGCAATCAGCCCCAGCATTTT.